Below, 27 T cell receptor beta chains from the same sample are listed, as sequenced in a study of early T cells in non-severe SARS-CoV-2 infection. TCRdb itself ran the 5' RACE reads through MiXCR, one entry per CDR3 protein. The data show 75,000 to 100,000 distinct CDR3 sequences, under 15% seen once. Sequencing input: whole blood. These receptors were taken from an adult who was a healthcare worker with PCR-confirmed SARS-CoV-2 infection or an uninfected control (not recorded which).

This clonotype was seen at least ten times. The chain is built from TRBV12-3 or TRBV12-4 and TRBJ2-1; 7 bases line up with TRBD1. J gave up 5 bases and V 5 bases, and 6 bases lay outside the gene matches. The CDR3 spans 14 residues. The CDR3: CASSRTGFHNEQFF. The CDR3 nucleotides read TGTGCCAGCAGTCGGACAGGCTTCCACAATGAGCAGTTCTTC.

CDR3 nucleotide sequence: TGTGCCAGCAGTTACTCGGGGGGAAGGGTCGAGCAGTACTTC. Its translation is CASSYSGGRVEQYF. The V and J genes are TRBV6-6 and TRBJ2-7; D is perhaps TRBD2 (6 bases). This CDR3 spans 14 amino acids. Between the trimmed V and J ends, which lost 0 bases and 6 bases, there was a span of 12 bases. CDR1 and CDR2 (germline): MNHNY, SVGAGI (reference sequence).

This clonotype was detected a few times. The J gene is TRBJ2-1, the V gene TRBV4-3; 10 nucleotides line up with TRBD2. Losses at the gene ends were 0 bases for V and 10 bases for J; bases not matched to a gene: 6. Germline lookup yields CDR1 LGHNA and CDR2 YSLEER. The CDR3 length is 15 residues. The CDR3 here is CASSQELLAGVEQFF. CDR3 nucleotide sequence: TGCGCCAGCAGCCAAGAATTGCTAGCGGGAGTCGAGCAGTTCTTC.

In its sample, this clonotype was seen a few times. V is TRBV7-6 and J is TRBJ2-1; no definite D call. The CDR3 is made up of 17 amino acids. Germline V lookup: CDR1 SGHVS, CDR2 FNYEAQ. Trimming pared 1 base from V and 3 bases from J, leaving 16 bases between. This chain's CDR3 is CASSLGGFSDHYNEQFF. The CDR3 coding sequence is TGTGCCAGCAGCTTAGGTGGCTTTTCGGACCACTACAATGAGCAGTTCTTC.

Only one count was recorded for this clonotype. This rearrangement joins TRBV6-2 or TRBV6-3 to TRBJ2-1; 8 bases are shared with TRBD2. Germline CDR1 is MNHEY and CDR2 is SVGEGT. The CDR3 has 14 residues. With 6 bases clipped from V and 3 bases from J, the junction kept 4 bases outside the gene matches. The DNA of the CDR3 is TGTGCCAGCAGGACCACTAGCGGCTACAATGAGCAGTTCTTC. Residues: CASRTTSGYNEQFF.

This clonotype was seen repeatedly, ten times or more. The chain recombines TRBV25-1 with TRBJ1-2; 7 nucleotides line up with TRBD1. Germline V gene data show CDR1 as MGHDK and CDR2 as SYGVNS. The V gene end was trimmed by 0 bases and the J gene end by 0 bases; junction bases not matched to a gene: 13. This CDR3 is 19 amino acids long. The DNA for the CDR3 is TGTGCCAGCAGTGAATATCTAGGGACAGATTATCCTCCTAACTATGGCTACACCTTC. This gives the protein CASSEYLGTDYPPNYGYTF.

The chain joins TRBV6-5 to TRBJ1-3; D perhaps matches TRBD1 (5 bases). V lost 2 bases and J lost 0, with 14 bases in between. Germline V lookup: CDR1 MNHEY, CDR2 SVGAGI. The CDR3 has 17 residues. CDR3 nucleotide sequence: TGTGCCAGCAGTTACACCATTACAGGAAGCTCTGGAAACACCATATATTTT. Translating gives CASSYTITGSSGNTIYF.

CDR3 in amino acids: CASSQSPSGADNEQFF. The CDR3 region has the DNA TGCGCCAGCAGCCAATCTCCTAGCGGAGCAGACAATGAGCAGTTCTTC. The chain employs TRBV4-3 and TRBJ2-1; TRBD2 matches at 7 bases. Trimming at V came to 2 bases and at J to 5 bases, leaving 9 bases not matched to a gene. The germline V gene encodes CDR1 LGHNA and CDR2 YSLEER. This CDR3 is 16 amino acids long.

The CDR3 spells CASTLAGGQETQYF. The CDR3 region has the DNA TGCGCCAGCACACTAGCGGGAGGGCAAGAGACCCAGTACTTC. V gene TRBV5-1 combines with J gene TRBJ2-5, with TRBD2 identical over 13 bases. Germline-derived CDR1 and CDR2 are SGHRS and YFSETQ. The junction had 1 base not matched to a gene; V was cut back by 6 bases and J by 2 bases. The CDR3 is 14 residues long.

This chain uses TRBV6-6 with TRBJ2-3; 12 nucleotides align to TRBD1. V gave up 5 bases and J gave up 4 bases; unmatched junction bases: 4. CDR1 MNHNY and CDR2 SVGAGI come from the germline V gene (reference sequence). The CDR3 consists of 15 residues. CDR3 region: CASSHRDRGPDTQYF. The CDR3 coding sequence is TGTGCCAGCAGTCACCGGGACAGGGGGCCAGATACGCAGTATTTT.

The CDR3 is CASSYLGQGQSPLHF. The CDR3 nucleotides read TGTGCCAGCAGCTACCTAGGACAGGGACAATCACCCCTCCACTTT. The chain has TRBV11-2 and TRBJ1-6; 8 bases map to TRBD1. The V gene's germline CDR1 is SGHAT and CDR2 FQNNGV. This CDR3 spans 15 amino acids. The V segment lost 4 bases and the J segment 10 bases; nucleotides outside the gene matches: 9.

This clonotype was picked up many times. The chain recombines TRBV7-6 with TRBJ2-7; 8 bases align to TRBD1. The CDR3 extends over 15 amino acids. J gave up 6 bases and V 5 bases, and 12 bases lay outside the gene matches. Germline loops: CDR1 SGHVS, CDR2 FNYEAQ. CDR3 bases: TGTGCCAGCAGCCAGGGGGCAGGGAAGGCGTCCGAGCAGTACTTC. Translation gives CASSQGAGKASEQYF.

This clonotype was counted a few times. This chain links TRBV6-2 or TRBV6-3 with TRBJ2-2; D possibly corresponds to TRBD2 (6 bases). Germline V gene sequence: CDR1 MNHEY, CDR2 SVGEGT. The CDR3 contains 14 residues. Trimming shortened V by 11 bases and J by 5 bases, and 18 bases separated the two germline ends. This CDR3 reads CAASHGGRTGELFF. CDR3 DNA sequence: TGTGCCGCCTCCCACGGGGGACGGACCGGGGAGCTGTTTTTT.

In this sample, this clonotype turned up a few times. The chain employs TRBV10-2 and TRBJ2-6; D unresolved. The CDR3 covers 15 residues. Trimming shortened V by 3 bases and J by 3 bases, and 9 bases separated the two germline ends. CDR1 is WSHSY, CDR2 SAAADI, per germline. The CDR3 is CASSDHLSGANVLTF. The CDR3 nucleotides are TGCGCCAGCAGTGACCACCTTAGTGGGGCCAACGTCCTGACTTTC.

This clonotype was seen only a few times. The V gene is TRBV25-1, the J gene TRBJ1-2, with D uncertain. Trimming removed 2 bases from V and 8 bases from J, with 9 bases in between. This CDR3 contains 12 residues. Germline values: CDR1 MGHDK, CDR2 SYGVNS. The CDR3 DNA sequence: TGTGCCAGCAGTGAACTGAAGGGCGGCTACACCTTC. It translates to CASSELKGGYTF.

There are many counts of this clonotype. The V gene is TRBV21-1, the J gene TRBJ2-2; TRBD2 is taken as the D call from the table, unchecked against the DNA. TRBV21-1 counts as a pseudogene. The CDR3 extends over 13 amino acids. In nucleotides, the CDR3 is TGTGCCAGGGGACTAGCCTGTACCGGGGAGCTGTTTTTT. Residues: CARGLACTGELFF.

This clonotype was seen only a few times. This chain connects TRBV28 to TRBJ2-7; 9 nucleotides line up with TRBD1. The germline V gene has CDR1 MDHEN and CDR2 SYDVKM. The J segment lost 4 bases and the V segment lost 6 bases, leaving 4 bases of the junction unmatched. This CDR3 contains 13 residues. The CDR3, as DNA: TGTGCCAGCAGGACAGGGGGAGGTTACGAGCAGTACTTC. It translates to CASRTGGGYEQYF. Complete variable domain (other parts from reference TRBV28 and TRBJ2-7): DVKVTQSSRYLVKRTGEKVFLECVQDMDHENMFWYRQDPGLGLRLIYFSYDVKMKEKGDIPEGYSVSREKKERFSLILESASTNQTSMYLCASRTGGGYEQYFGPGTRLTVT.

CDR3 residues: CSVSGYTGELFF. DNA of the CDR3: TGCAGTGTTTCGGGATACACCGGGGAGCTGTTTTTT. V and J are TRBV20-1 and TRBJ2-2; D may be TRBD2 (5 bases). The V end lost 7 bases, the J end lost 3 bases, and 9 bases lay between the germline ends. Germline V gene lookup returns CDR1 DFQATT and CDR2 SNEGSKA (reference sequence). There are 12 residues in the CDR3.

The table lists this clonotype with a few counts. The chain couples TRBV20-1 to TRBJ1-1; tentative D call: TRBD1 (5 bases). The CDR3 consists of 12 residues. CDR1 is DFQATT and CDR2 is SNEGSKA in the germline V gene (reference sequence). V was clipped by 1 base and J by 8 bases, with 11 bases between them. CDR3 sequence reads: CSARVWGREAFF. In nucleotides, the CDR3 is TGCAGTGCTAGAGTGTGGGGGAGGGAAGCTTTCTTT.

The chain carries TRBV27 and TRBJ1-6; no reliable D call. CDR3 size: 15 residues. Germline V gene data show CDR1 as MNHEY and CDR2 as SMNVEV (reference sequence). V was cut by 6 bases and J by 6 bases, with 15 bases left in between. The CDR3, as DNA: TGTGCCAGCAGGGGTTGGTTAACAGCTAATTCACCCCTCCACTTT. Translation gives CASRGWLTANSPLHF.

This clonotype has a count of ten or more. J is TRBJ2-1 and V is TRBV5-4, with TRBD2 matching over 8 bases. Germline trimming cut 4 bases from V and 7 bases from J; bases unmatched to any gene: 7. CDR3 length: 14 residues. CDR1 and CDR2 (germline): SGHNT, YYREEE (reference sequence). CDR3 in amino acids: CASSAQREINEQFF. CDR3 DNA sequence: TGTGCCAGCAGCGCTCAGCGGGAGATAAATGAGCAGTTCTTC. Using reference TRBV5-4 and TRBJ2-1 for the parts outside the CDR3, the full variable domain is ETGVTQSPTHLIKTRGQQVTLRCSSQSGHNTVSWYQQALGQGPQFIFQYYREEENGRGNFPPRFSGLQFPNYSSELNVNALELDDSALYLCASSAQREINEQFFGPGTRLTVL.

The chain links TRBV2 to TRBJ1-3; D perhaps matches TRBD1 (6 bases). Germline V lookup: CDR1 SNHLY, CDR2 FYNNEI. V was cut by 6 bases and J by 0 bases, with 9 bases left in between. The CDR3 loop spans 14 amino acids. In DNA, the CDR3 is TGTGCCAGCAGCCAGGGGTACTCTGGAAACACCATATATTTT. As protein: CASSQGYSGNTIYF.

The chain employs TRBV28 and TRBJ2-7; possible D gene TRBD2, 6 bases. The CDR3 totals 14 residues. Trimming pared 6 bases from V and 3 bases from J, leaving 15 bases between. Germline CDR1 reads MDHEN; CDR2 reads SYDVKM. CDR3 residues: CASSPTRLGYEQYF. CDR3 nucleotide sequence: TGTGCCAGCAGCCCAACACGACTAGGCTACGAGCAGTACTTC.

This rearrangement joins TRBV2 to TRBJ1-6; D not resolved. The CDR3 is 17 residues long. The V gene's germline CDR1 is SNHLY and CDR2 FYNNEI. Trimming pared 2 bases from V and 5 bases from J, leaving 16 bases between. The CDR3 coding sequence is TGTGCCAGCAGTGAAAATGGCGTTTGGTCAGATAATTCACCCCTCCACTTT. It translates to CASSENGVWSDNSPLHF.

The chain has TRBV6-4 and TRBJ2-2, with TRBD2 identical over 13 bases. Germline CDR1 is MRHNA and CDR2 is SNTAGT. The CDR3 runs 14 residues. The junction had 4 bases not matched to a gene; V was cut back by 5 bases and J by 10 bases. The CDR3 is CASSRTSGSAELFF. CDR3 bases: TGTGCCAGCAGTCGGACTAGCGGGAGTGCGGAGCTGTTTTTT.

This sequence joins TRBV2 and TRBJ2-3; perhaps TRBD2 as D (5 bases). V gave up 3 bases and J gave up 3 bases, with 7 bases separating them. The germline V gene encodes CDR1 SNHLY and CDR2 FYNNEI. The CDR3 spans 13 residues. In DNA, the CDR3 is TGTGCCAGCAGTGACAGAGGGACAGATACGCAGTATTTT. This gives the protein CASSDRGTDTQYF. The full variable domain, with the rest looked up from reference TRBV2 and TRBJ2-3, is EPEVTQTPSHQVTQMGQEVILRCVPISNHLYFYWYRQILGQKVEFLVSFYNNEISEKSEIFDDQFSVERPDGSNFTLKIRSTKLEDSAMYFCASSDRGTDTQYFGPGTRLTVL.

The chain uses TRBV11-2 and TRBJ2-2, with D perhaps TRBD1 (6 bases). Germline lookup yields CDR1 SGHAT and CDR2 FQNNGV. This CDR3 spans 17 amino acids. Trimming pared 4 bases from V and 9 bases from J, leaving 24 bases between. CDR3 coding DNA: TGTGCCAGCAGCTCACCAAGGCTATTTGGCAGGGGACGGGAGCTGTTTTTT. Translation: CASSSPRLFGRGRELFF.